This paragraph covers one T cell receptor (beta chain) sequence. The length of the CDR3 is 16 residues. Trimming took 3 bases from V and 3 from J; bases not matched to a gene: 6. Germline assignment: CDR1 SGHTA and CDR2 FQGNSA. Clones were sequenced by immunoSEQ multiplex PCR, and TCRdb holds only the in-frame ones, with some missing. This table has about 110,000 clones, about 90% appearing once. The data were taken from a study of cytomegalovirus exposure and HLA in healthy donors. The TCR comes from a woman aged 18-29 years in good health and CMV-seronegative. The sample was PBMCs. This chain uses TRBV7-2 with TRBJ2-2; 8 bases map to TRBD2. CDR3 nucleotides: TGTGCCAGCAGCTTTTCGGGGGGGCCAGACACCGGGGAGCTGTTTTTT. Its protein is CASSFSGGPDTGELFF.